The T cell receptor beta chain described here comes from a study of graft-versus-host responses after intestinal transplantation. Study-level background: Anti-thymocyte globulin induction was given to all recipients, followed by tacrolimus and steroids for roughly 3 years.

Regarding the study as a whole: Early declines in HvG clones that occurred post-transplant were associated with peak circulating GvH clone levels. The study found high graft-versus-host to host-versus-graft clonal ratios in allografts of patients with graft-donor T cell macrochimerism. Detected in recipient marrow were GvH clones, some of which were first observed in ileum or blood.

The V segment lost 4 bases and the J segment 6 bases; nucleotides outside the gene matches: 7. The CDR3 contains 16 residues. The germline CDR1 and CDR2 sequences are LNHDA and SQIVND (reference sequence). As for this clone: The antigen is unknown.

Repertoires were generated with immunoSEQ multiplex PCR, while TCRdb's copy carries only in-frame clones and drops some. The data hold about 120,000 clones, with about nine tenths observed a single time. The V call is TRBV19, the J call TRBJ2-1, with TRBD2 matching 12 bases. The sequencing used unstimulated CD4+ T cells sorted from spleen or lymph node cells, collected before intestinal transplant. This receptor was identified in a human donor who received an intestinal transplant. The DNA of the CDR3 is TGTGCCAGTAGTACCCCTACTAGCGGGGGGCTCAATGAGCAGTTCTTC. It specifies CASSTPTSGGLNEQFF.